The TCR beta chain described here comes from a study of T-cell reconstitution after alpha-beta-depleted transplantation in children. Study-level findings and limits: About two months after transplant, alpha-beta T cells reportedly came from several hundred expanded graft clones. Recipient T cells and thymic progenitors that survived gave rise to the high TCRbeta diversity observed at day 60 in some patients. At the one-year point after transplant, T-cell counts and TCRbeta diversity were found to come mostly from T cells that had been newly produced.

V was trimmed by 1 base and J by 0 bases, leaving 4 bases between them. The CDR3 length is 15 residues. CDR1 SGHNT and CDR2 YENEEA come from the germline V gene. Unique molecular identifiers were built into the TCRbeta library. TCRdb used MiXCR to reprocess the PCR reads, holding one entry per CDR3 protein. The table shows under 50,000 distinct CDR3 sequences, with about 10% occurring only once. This clonotype was recorded at least ten times. The antigen is not known. The rearrangement joins TRBV11-3 to TRBJ2-6; D is undetermined. The TCR was taken from a male patient aged 2 to 10 who had a stem cell transplant for chronic granulomatous disease, so the T cells may come from the graft donor. This specimen consisted of PBMCs, mostly from graft donor cells, obtained 60 days after TCRalphabeta/CD19-depleted stem cell transplant. CDR3 DNA: TGTGCCAGCAGCTTAGCAGGCTCTGGGGCCAACGTCCTGACTTTC. Its translation: CASSLAGSGANVLTF.